These 22 T cell receptor beta chains originate from one sample sequenced in a study of Graves' ophthalmopathy and Graves' hyperthyroidism. For repertoire sequencing, the TCR beta CDR3 regions were amplified from RNA transcripts. Amplification began with first-round RT-PCR using HTBI primers, then second-round multiplex PCR was performed. TCRdb processed the multiplex PCR reads anew with MiXCR; each CDR3 protein has one entry. This table has 500,000 to 700,000 distinct CDR3 sequences, 20% to 25% appearing once. Sequenced input: peripheral blood. The source of these receptors is a woman aged 18-29 years with stable Graves' hyperthyroidism. Some clones in this sample may be carry-over from other donors' samples.

At least ten counts were recorded for this clonotype. The chain uses TRBV28 and TRBJ2-7; 7 nucleotides agree with TRBD1. Germline V gene sequence: CDR1 MDHEN, CDR2 SYDVKM. The J segment lost 5 bases and the V segment lost 6 bases, leaving 10 bases of the junction unmatched. This CDR3 has 14 amino acids. The CDR3, as DNA: TGTGCCAGCAGAAACGACAGGGTTGACCACGAGCAGTACTTC. It specifies CASRNDRVDHEQYF.

This clonotype was counted ten times or more. The genes are TRBV6-1 and TRBJ1-5, with TRBD1 matching 11 bases. The CDR3 loop spans 14 amino acids. Trimming removed 6 bases from V and 7 bases from J; junction bases left unmatched: 5. CDR1 is MNHNS and CDR2 is SASEGT in the germline V gene. The CDR3 sequence is CASRGTGGRQPQHF. The DNA for the CDR3 is TGTGCCAGCAGGGGGACAGGGGGACGACAGCCCCAGCATTTT.

This clonotype was detected many times. V and J are TRBV20-1 and TRBJ1-1; unclear D gene. Germline assignment: CDR1 DFQATT and CDR2 SNEGSKA (reference sequence). V lost 4 bases to trimming and J lost 2 bases, with 14 bases between them. The CDR3 spans 14 residues. The CDR3 DNA reads as TGCAGTGCTAATCCCCTTTCGATAAACACTGAAGCTTTCTTT. Amino acids: CSANPLSINTEAFF.

This clonotype has just a few counts. This sequence joins TRBV2 and TRBJ2-7; D may correspond to TRBD1 or TRBD2 (5 bases each). Per germline, CDR1 SNHLY and CDR2 FYNNEI. The germline V and J ends were trimmed by 8 bases and 5 bases, with 19 bases remaining between them. CDR3 length: 14 residues. CDR3 amino acids: CASATGTEANEQYF. CDR3 coding DNA: TGTGCCAGCGCCACCGGGACGGAAGCTAACGAGCAGTACTTC.

CDR3 residues: CASSTLELTGTYEQYF. The CDR3, as DNA: TGTGCCAGTAGTACCCTAGAGCTGACAGGAACCTACGAGCAGTACTTC. The V call is TRBV19, the J call TRBJ2-7; tentatively, D is TRBD1 (6 bases). The germline CDR1 and CDR2 sequences are LNHDA and SQIVND (reference sequence). V shed 4 bases and J shed 2 bases, with 18 bases lying between them. The CDR3 sequence is 16 residues long.

The gene calls are TRBV5-1 and TRBJ1-1, with unresolved D. This CDR3 has 13 residues. Germline V gene data show CDR1 as SGHRS and CDR2 as YFSETQ. Trimming took off 5 bases at V and 3 bases at J, with 11 bases between the two ends. For the CDR3, the DNA is TGCGCCAGCAGGTGGAGCGGCGACACTGAAGCTTTCTTT. It encodes CASRWSGDTEAFF.

The table lists this clonotype with many counts. This chain joins TRBV6-1 and TRBJ2-2; D tentatively fits TRBD1 or TRBD2 (5 bases each). CDR1 and CDR2 (germline): MNHNS, SASEGT. The V end lost 3 bases, the J end lost 3 bases, and 8 bases lay between the germline ends. The CDR3 consists of 14 residues. The CDR3 coding sequence is TGTGCCAGCAGTGATGTGGGGGACACCGGGGAGCTGTTTTTT. As protein: CASSDVGDTGELFF.

This clonotype was recorded a few times. The chain has TRBV11-2 and TRBJ1-5; D may be TRBD1 (6 bases). The CDR3 is made up of 14 amino acids. CDR1 and CDR2 (germline): SGHAT, FQNNGV. V lost 5 bases and J lost 5, with 13 bases in between. The CDR3 reads CASSPGQRDQPQHF. DNA for the CDR3: TGTGCCAGCAGCCCCGGACAGCGTGATCAGCCCCAGCATTTT.

Only a few counts were recorded for this clonotype. This chain uses TRBV19 with TRBJ1-3, with D unresolved. The CDR3 totals 14 residues. Trimming cost V 3 bases and J 0 bases, with 6 bases left between them. CDR1 and CDR2 (germline): LNHDA, SQIVND (reference sequence). The CDR3 bases are TGTGCCAGTAGTATCCAGGACTCTGGAAACACCATATATTTT. This codes for CASSIQDSGNTIYF.

This clonotype was counted at least ten times. This chain links TRBV7-2 with TRBJ1-3; 9 nucleotides match TRBD1. Germline lookup yields CDR1 SGHTA and CDR2 FQGNSA. V shed 0 bases and J 2 bases; nucleotides not matched to a gene: 2. The CDR3 runs 16 residues. The CDR3 DNA reads as TGTGCCAGCAGCTTAGCGGGGACAGGGACTGGAAACACCATATATTTT. This sequence encodes CASSLAGTGTGNTIYF.

This clonotype was picked up many times. The rearrangement links TRBV7-3 to TRBJ1-6; D unclear. V was clipped by 6 bases and J by 7 bases, with 13 bases between them. The germline V gene encodes CDR1 SGHTA and CDR2 FQGTGA. The CDR3 is made up of 14 amino acids. The CDR3 DNA follows: TGTGCCAGCAGGTTACAGTCCGGGAATTCACCCCTCCACTTT. Translating gives CASRLQSGNSPLHF.

This clonotype was found many times. The gene calls are TRBV11-2 and TRBJ2-7; maybe TRBD1 (5 bases). Germline lookup yields CDR1 SGHAT and CDR2 FQNNGV. This CDR3 is built from 13 residues. Trimming left V 6 bases short and J 2 bases short, with 11 bases between. CDR3 bases: TGTGCCAGCAGTTTTGGACAACCCTACGAGCAGTACTTC. Translation gives CASSFGQPYEQYF.

This clonotype was seen a few times. The chain carries TRBV18 and TRBJ2-7, with D perhaps matching TRBD1 or TRBD2 (5 bases each). Germline CDR1 KGHSH, CDR2 LQKENI. CDR3 length equals 14 residues. Trimming stripped 6 bases from V and 2 bases from J, with 14 bases between. The CDR3 nucleotides are TGTGCCAGCTCGCGCCGGGACGCTGCCTACGAGCAGTACTTC. Its translation is CASSRRDAAYEQYF.

This clonotype was seen repeatedly, ten times or more. This chain links TRBV5-1 with TRBJ1-1, with D possibly TRBD1 on 6 matching bases. Germline lookup yields CDR1 SGHRS and CDR2 YFSETQ. Trimming took 4 bases from V and 2 from J, leaving 12 bases between them. The CDR3 is 14 amino acids. The CDR3, as DNA: TGCGCCAGCAGCCTCGACAGGTTTAACACTGAAGCTTTCTTT. Translated: CASSLDRFNTEAFF.

This clonotype came up many times. This chain connects TRBV13 to TRBJ1-2; tentatively, D is TRBD1 (5 bases). V lost 4 bases and J 4 bases, leaving 10 bases between the germline ends. The CDR3 extends over 13 amino acids. Germline-derived CDR1 and CDR2 are PRHDT and FYEKMQ (reference sequence). The CDR3 DNA reads as TGTGCCAGCAGCTCGGGGACCCCCTATGGCTACACCTTC. It encodes CASSSGTPYGYTF.

This clonotype has a count of ten or more. The chain carries TRBV12-3 or TRBV12-4 and TRBJ1-5; no clear D gene. Trimming stripped 6 bases from V and 2 bases from J, with 14 bases between. The CDR3 length is 15 residues. CDR3 sequence (DNA): TGTGCCAGCAGCTTGACTTGGACGGGCAATCAGCCCCAGCATTTT. It encodes CASSLTWTGNQPQHF.

This clonotype was counted many times. The CDR3 DNA sequence: TGTGCCAGCCTGAGGTGGAACACTGAAGCTTTCTTT. Amino acids: CASLRWNTEAFF. The V and J genes are TRBV6-1 and TRBJ1-1; D not certain. Trimming removed 8 bases from V and 1 base from J, with 8 bases in between. Germline V gives CDR1 MNHNS, CDR2 SASEGT. This CDR3 is 12 amino acids long.

A few counts support this clonotype. The V gene is TRBV30, the J gene TRBJ2-7; 10 bases line up with TRBD1. Looked up from germline, CDR1 is GTSNPN and CDR2 is SVGIG (reference sequence). There are 14 residues in the CDR3. The trim removed 4 bases at V and 7 bases at J, leaving 10 bases unmatched. The CDR3 DNA sequence: TGTGCCTGGAAGGGACAGGGGCTTTTCGGGGAGCAGTACTTC. Translated, it gives CAWKGQGLFGEQYF.

This clonotype was recorded once. The chain joins TRBV11-2 to TRBJ1-1; 10 bases fit TRBD1. CDR1 and CDR2 (germline): SGHAT, FQNNGV. This CDR3 comprises 15 residues. J was trimmed by 7 bases and V by 2 bases; bases with no gene match: 7. CDR3 loop: CASSLRTGGGDEAFF. The CDR3 nucleotides are TGTGCCAGCAGCTTAAGGACAGGGGGTGGGGATGAAGCTTTCTTT.

The V gene is TRBV7-8, the J gene TRBJ1-2; TRBD1 might be the D (5 bases). The CDR3 runs 14 residues. Germline lookup yields CDR1 SGHVS and CDR2 FQNEAQ. V lost 2 bases to trimming and J lost 6 bases, with 13 bases between them. The chain's CDR3 is CASSLTSGKNGYTF. DNA for the CDR3: TGTGCCAGCAGCTTAACCTCAGGGAAAAATGGCTACACCTTC.

The chain is built from TRBV2 and TRBJ2-4; 7 positions agree with TRBD1. Trimming removed 2 bases from V and 0 bases from J; junction bases left unmatched: 7. Germline CDR1 reads SNHLY; CDR2 reads FYNNEI. CDR3 length: 17 residues. CDR3: CASSEPRTGIAKNIQYF. The CDR3 DNA follows: TGTGCCAGCAGTGAACCCAGGACAGGTATAGCCAAAAACATTCAGTACTTC.

The chain employs TRBV24-1 and TRBJ2-2; TRBD1 matches 8 bases. The CDR3 contains 14 residues. The germline V gene has CDR1 KGHDR and CDR2 SFDVKD. V shed 9 bases and J 3 bases; nucleotides not matched to a gene: 5. CDR3 nucleotide sequence: TGTGCCACCCGGGGACAGGATCACACCGGGGAGCTGTTTTTT. This gives the protein CATRGQDHTGELFF.